One sample yielded the 4 T cell receptor beta chains listed below, sequenced in a study of cytomegalovirus exposure and HLA in healthy donors. Profiled with immunoSEQ multiplex PCR; TCRdb holds only in-frame clones, not every one. The profile shows under 400,000 clones, 86% of them singletons. The sample taken for sequencing was PBMCs. These receptors all come from a woman aged 18-35 years in good health and CMV-seronegative.

The CDR3, as DNA: TGTGCCGCACAGGGCCGCAATCAGCCCCAGCATTTT. Translated: CAAQGRNQPQHF. This chain uses TRBV19 with TRBJ1-5, with D possibly TRBD1 on 6 matching bases. The length of the CDR3 is 12 residues. Germline loops: CDR1 LNHDA, CDR2 SQIVND (reference sequence). Trimming shortened V by 11 bases and J by 2 bases, and 10 bases separated the two germline ends.

The V call is TRBV6-5, the J call TRBJ2-6; D is unresolved. V was cut by 5 bases and J by 2 bases, with 10 bases left in between. Germline V gene data show CDR1 as MNHEY and CDR2 as SVGAGI. CDR3 size: 15 residues. The CDR3 coding sequence is TGTGCCAGCAGTCTTACAGACCCTGGGGCCAACGTCCTGACTTTC. This sequence encodes CASSLTDPGANVLTF.

This clone was seen a few times. This chain joins TRBV5-1 and TRBJ2-7, with 7 bases lining up with TRBD1. Looked up from germline, CDR1 is SGHRS and CDR2 is YFSETQ. CDR3 length equals 13 residues. Germline trimming cut 4 bases from V and 6 bases from J; bases unmatched to any gene: 7. CDR3 nucleotide sequence: TGCGCCAGCAGCATAGACAGGGCGGGCGAGCAGTACTTC. Encoded protein: CASSIDRAGEQYF.

This clone was seen only a few times. The chain uses TRBV25-1 and TRBJ1-2; the match to TRBD1 covers 7 bases. Germline CDR1 and CDR2: MGHDK and SYGVNS. The CDR3 is 13 amino acids. V was pared by 4 bases and J by 10 bases, with 9 bases of the junction left unmatched. CDR3: CASSVAGQSSYTF. CDR3 DNA sequence: TGTGCCAGCAGTGTGGCGGGACAGTCTTCCTACACCTTC.